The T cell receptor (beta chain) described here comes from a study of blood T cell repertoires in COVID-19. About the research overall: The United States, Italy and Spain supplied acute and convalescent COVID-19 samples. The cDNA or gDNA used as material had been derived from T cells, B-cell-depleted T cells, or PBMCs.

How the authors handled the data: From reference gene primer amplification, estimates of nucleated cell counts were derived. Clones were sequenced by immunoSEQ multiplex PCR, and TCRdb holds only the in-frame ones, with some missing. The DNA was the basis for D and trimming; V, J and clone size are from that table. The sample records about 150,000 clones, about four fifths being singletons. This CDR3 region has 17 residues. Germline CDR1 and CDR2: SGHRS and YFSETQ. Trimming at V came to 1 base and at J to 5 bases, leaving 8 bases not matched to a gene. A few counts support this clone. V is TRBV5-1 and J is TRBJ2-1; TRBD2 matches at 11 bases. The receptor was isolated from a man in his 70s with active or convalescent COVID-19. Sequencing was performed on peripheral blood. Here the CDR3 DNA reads TGCGCCAGCAGCTTGTTAGCGGGAGGGCCTGGGGACAATGAGCAGTTCTTC. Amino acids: CASSLLAGGPGDNEQFF.